This TCR beta chain derives from a study of blood T cell repertoires in COVID-19. Study-level background: PBMCs, B-cell-depleted T cells, or T cells were the source of the cDNA or gDNA that made up the material.

This CDR3 contains 16 residues. Trimming cost V 7 bases and J 12 bases; bases outside gene matches: 18. In germline, CDR1 is SGHKS, CDR2 YYEKEE (reference sequence). In the authors' methods: From reference gene primer amplification, estimates of nucleated cell counts were derived. Profiling relied on immunoSEQ multiplex PCR, and the TCRdb table lists in-frame clones only, not all of them. V and J calls plus clone size are reproduced from that table; the DNA served to infer D and trimming. The sample comprises 250,000 to 300,000 clones, about 87% of which are singletons, and about 1.6% rests with the top ten.

The gene calls are TRBV5-5 and TRBJ2-7, with 14 nucleotides matching TRBD2. The source is a woman between 35 and 50 years old who had recovered from COVID-19. The sample consisted of peripheral blood. This CDR3 is CASGAGTSGGLVTTYF. The DNA of the CDR3 is TGTGCCAGCGGGGCCGGGACTAGCGGGGGCCTTGTTACCACGTACTTC.